What follows are 2 T cell receptor beta chains derived from one specimen sequenced in a study of blood T cells in healthy people across ages. The use of a sample-barcoded 5' primer and a J-beta primer mix characterized a second PCR of roughly 7 to 12 cycles. TCRdb ran MiXCR on the 5' RACE reads and lists one entry per CDR3 protein. Of hundreds of thousands of distinct CDR3 sequences detected, 25% to 30% appear once; the ten largest clones hold approximately 14%. Sequences were obtained from blood. The receptors originated from a woman of 80 years or more in good health.

This clonotype was observed many times. V usage is TRBV5-6 and J usage is TRBJ2-7, with D perhaps assigned TRBD1 or TRBD2 (5 bases each). Per the germline V gene, CDR1 is SGHDT and CDR2 is YYEEEE. This CDR3 has 15 amino acids. V was shortened by 0 bases and J by 0 bases, with 10 bases between the two germline ends. The CDR3 DNA sequence: TGTGCCAGCAGCTTGGGGGGGATCTACTCCTACGAGCAGTACTTC. This translates into CASSLGGIYSYEQYF.

V usage is TRBV5-1 and J usage is TRBJ2-7, with D perhaps matching TRBD1 (5 bases). This CDR3 contains 16 residues. Germline V gene sequence: CDR1 SGHRS, CDR2 YFSETQ. The ends were cut back, 0 bases at V and 7 bases at J, with 20 bases in the middle. Here the CDR3 reads CASSLALGRGSGEQYF. CDR3 nucleotides: TGCGCCAGCAGCTTGGCGTTGGGGCGAGGTAGTGGTGAGCAGTACTTC. Full variable domain (outside the CDR3, taken from reference TRBV5-1 and TRBJ2-7): KAGVTQTPRYLIKTRGQQVTLSCSPISGHRSVSWYQQTPGQGLQFLFEYFSETQRNKGNFPGRFSGRQFSNSRSEMNVSTLELGDSALYLCASSLALGRGSGEQYFGPGTRLTVT.